This T cell receptor beta chain comes out of a study of shared clonotypes between healthy human individuals. This CDR3 spans 11 amino acids. The V end lost 6 bases, the J end lost 5 bases, and 8 bases lay between the germline ends. Germline V gene data show CDR1 as MNHEY and CDR2 as SVGAGI. Study donors comprised healthy, HIV-negative adults devoid of recent acute infection or vaccination. Overall study findings and caveats: Naive CD4 clonotypes overlapped across a handful of donors at roughly 5%. Sequencing depth was expected to affect clonotype sharing among donors.

An assay was performed, and its level was deep. The data were produced by immunoSEQ multiplex PCR, yet TCRdb's version contains in-frame clones alone and is incomplete. This sample carries roughly 2.6 million clones, approximately 94% of them seen once, and the ten largest clones take over 0.12%. A word on this clone: Its specificity is unknown.

This chain links TRBV6-5 with TRBJ2-7; D is uncertain. Sequencing was done on a sample of naive CD4+ T cells sorted from blood. Specified subset: CD45RA+ positively selected. The clonotype was recovered from a man between 18 and 29 years old in good health. CDR3: CASRSRDEQYF. The CDR3 DNA sequence: TGTGCCAGCAGGTCACGGGACGAGCAGTACTTC.